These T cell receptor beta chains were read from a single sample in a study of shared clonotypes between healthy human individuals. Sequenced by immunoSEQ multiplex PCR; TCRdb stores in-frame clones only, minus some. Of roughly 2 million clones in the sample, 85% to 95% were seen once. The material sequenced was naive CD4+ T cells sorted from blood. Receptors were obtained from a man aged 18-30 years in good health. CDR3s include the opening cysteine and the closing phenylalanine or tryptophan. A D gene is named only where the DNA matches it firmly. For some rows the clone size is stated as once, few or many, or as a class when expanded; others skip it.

TGTGCCAGCTCATCGACAGGGGCCCCAGGCACAGATACGCAGTATTTT	CASSSTGAPGTDTQYF	TRBJ2-3	TRBV18	TRBD1	16	-
TGTGCCAGCAGCAAAGGACAGGTCCTCGTCGACACCTTC	CASSKGQVLVDTF	TRBJ1-2	TRBV28	TRBD1	13	once
TGTGCCAGCAGCTTCGGTGGTGCTTTAATAGAGACCCAGTACTTC	CASSFGGALIETQYF	TRBJ2-5	TRBV7-9	-	15	-
TGTGCCAGCAGTCCGGGGACAGGGGGATCACCCCTCCACTTT	CASSPGTGGSPLHF	TRBJ1-6	TRBV27	TRBD1	14	-
TGTGCCAGCAGTTTTACGGACAGGGGGAGAGAAAAACTGTTTTTT	CASSFTDRGREKLFF	TRBJ1-4	TRBV9	TRBD1	15	-
TGTGCCAGCAGTCGACAGGGATCTAATGAAAAACTGTTTTTT	CASSRQGSNEKLFF	TRBJ1-4	TRBV6-5	TRBD1	14	-
TGTGCCAGCAGCCAAGACTCTGGTTCGGGGCAGTTCTTC	CASSQDSGSGQFF	TRBJ2-1	TRBV5-6	-	13	-
TGTGCCAGCAGATCCGGGACTAGCGGTTACGAGCAGTACTTC	CASRSGTSGYEQYF	TRBJ2-7	TRBV28	TRBD2	14	-
TGTGCCAGCAGTTACGGCCTTCTGAGATACGAGCAGTACTTC	CASSYGLLRYEQYF	TRBJ2-7	TRBV6-6	-	14	-
TGTGCCAGCAGTGGTAGCGGGGGGGCCTATGGAGAGCAGTACTTC	CASSGSGGAYGEQYF	TRBJ2-7	TRBV2	TRBD2	15	once
TGCAGCGTGGCGACAACCCTGGGGCCCCTCCACTTT	CSVATTLGPLHF	TRBJ1-6	TRBV29-1	-	12	-
TGTGCCAGCAATTCGGGACAGGTTAGCACAGATACGCAGTATTTT	CASNSGQVSTDTQYF	TRBJ2-3	TRBV2	TRBD1	15	-
TGTGCCAGCACTGCAGGTGAGGGTTGGAACACTGAAGCTTTCTTT	CASTAGEGWNTEAFF	TRBJ1-1	TRBV6-1	-	15	-
TGTGCCAGCAGTCCTATACCCCAGACAACCACAGATACGCAGTATTTT	CASSPIPQTTTDTQYF	TRBJ2-3	TRBV27	-	16	-
TGTGCCAGCAGGGGACAGACCGAGACCCAGTACTTC	CASRGQTETQYF	TRBJ2-5	TRBV28	TRBD1	12	-
TGTGCCAGCAGTTACGGGGGGAGGAATAATTCACCCCTCCACTTT	CASSYGGRNNSPLHF	TRBJ1-6	TRBV6-5	-	15	-
TGTGCCAGCAGTTTGGGGGGCACGAACACCGGGGAGCTGTTTTTT	CASSLGGTNTGELFF	TRBJ2-2	TRBV28	-	15	-
TGTGCCTGGAGTGGCGGGAGGCATGAGCAGTTCTTC	CAWSGGRHEQFF	TRBJ2-1	TRBV30	TRBD2	12	-
TGCGCCAGCAGCAGGGACAGGAACACTGAAGCTTTCTTT	CASSRDRNTEAFF	TRBJ1-1	TRBV5-1	TRBD1	13	-
TGTGCCAGCAGTTGGTCCTTGGACAGGGCCTACGAGCAGTACTTC	CASSWSLDRAYEQYF	TRBJ2-7	TRBV6-1	TRBD1	15	-
TGTGCCAGCAGCCTGAGGACAGGTTTTAGCAATCAGCCCCAGCATTTT	CASSLRTGFSNQPQHF	TRBJ1-5	TRBV7-2	TRBD1	16	-
TGTGCCAGCAGCTTAGTTTCTGGGGTCGATTCACCCCTCCACTTT	CASSLVSGVDSPLHF	TRBJ1-6	TRBV7-2	-	15	-
TGTGCCAGCAGTTTCTCCAACTCCTACGAGCAGTACTTC	CASSFSNSYEQYF	TRBJ2-7	TRBV28	-	13	-
TGTGCCAGCAGCCTCGGACAGTGGAACGATGGCTACACCTTC	CASSLGQWNDGYTF	TRBJ1-2	TRBV7-8	-	14	-
TGTGCCAGCAGCCAAGATTTCGGAGCGCGAGAGCAGTACTTC	CASSQDFGAREQYF	TRBJ2-7	TRBV4-2	-	14	-
TGCGCCAGCAGTCGCGCCGGGACAGGGGGTAGTACCGGGGAGCTGTTTTTT	CASSRAGTGGSTGELFF	TRBJ2-2	TRBV4-1	TRBD1	17	-
TGCAGCGTTGAAAGAGGGGGGGCGGGCGCCAAAAACATTCAGTACTTC	CSVERGGAGAKNIQYF	TRBJ2-4	TRBV29-1	-	16	-
TGTGCCAGCAGCTTGGCCAGCCGGACAGGCCAAGAGACCCAGTACTTC	CASSLASRTGQETQYF	TRBJ2-5	TRBV5-4	TRBD1	16	-
TGTGCCAGCAGGGGGATTCTCACTGAAGCTTTCTTT	CASRGILTEAFF	TRBJ1-1	TRBV6-6	-	12	-
TGCGCCAGCAGCTTGGCCTTGGCGGGAGGTGAGCAGTTCTTC	CASSLALAGGEQFF	TRBJ2-1	TRBV5-1	TRBD2	14	-
TGTGCCAGCAGCTGGGGGACGGTGAGCTCCTACGAGCAGTACTTC	CASSWGTVSSYEQYF	TRBJ2-7	TRBV7-2	-	15	-
TGTGCCAGCAGTGGGGGGACCCTGGGTTACGAGCAGTACTTC	CASSGGTLGYEQYF	TRBJ2-7	TRBV6-1	-	14	-
TGCAGCGTTGAATTAGGACAGGGTCGGAACGAGCAGTACTTC	CSVELGQGRNEQYF	TRBJ2-7	TRBV29-1	TRBD1	14	-
TGTGCCAGCAGACCCGACCCAACGGAGACCCAGTACTTC	CASRPDPTETQYF	TRBJ2-5	TRBV5-4	-	13	-
TGTGCCAGCGGGGCCGGGGGAAAGAACACCGGGGAGCTGTTTTTT	CASGAGGKNTGELFF	TRBJ2-2	TRBV2	-	15	-
TGTGCCTGGAGTCGACAGGTCTCGAACACTGAAGCTTTCTTT	CAWSRQVSNTEAFF	TRBJ1-1	TRBV30	-	14	-
TGTGCCAGCTCACCTTCAGTCGGTCCTAACTATGGCTACACCTTC	CASSPSVGPNYGYTF	TRBJ1-2	TRBV18	-	15	-
TGTGCCAGCAGCCCTGGGGGGTCACCCCTCCACTTT	CASSPGGSPLHF	TRBJ1-6	TRBV14	-	12	-
TGTGCCAGACCAGACGGCAGGTACTCCTACGAGCAGTACTTC	CARPDGRYSYEQYF	TRBJ2-7	TRBV6-1	-	14	-
TGTGCCACCAGCAGAGTCCGGGACAGGGGAAGTTACGAGCAGTACTTC	CATSRVRDRGSYEQYF	TRBJ2-7	TRBV15	TRBD1	16	-
TGTGCCTGGAGTGGACAGCGAGGGGCCAACGTCCTGACTTTC	CAWSGQRGANVLTF	TRBJ2-6	TRBV30	-	14	-
TGTGCCAGCAGCTCGGGACAGGGGGAGGGCGGCTACACCTTC	CASSSGQGEGGYTF	TRBJ1-2	TRBV7-6	TRBD1	14	-
TGTGCCGCTACTCAGGGCGGGAGTCAGCCCCAGCATTTT	CAATQGGSQPQHF	TRBJ1-5	TRBV10-3	-	13	-
TGTGCCGCCGAGACAAACACTGAAGCTTTCTTT	CAAETNTEAFF	TRBJ1-1	TRBV2	-	11	-